Each of the 27 T cell receptor delta chains below was sequenced from the same sample in a study of gamma-delta T cells after stem cell transplantation. TCRdb reapplied CATT to the RT-PCR reads. This sample has more than 3,500 delta-chain clones; 15% to 20% occur once, and the top ten carry about 5%. Sequenced sample: gamma-delta T cells. These receptors were taken from a human donor. It is not recorded whose cells these are; they may come from a transplant donor.

By its share, this clone is medium-sized. The chain has TRDV2 and TRDJ1; the D gene is possibly TRDD3 (6 bases). V dropped 2 bases and J dropped 0 bases, with 6 bases sitting between them. Germline loops: CDR1 GEAIGNYY, CDR2 EKD. The CDR3 has 13 residues. The CDR3 region is CACDRGYTDKLIF. The CDR3 DNA sequence: TGTGCCTGTGACAGGGGATACACCGATAAACTCATCTTT.

J is TRDJ1 and V is TRDV2; D may be TRDD1 or TRDD3 (6 bases each). TCRdb gives no J gene; it was assigned here by matching the DNA to germline. The CDR3 contains 19 residues. Germline V gives CDR1 GEAIGNYY, CDR2 EKD. V dropped 1 base and J dropped 1 base, with 24 bases sitting between them. CDR3 sequence (DNA): TGTGCCTGTGACACGAAATACTGGGAGAAACGCCCCCCCACCGATAAACTCATCTTT. As protein: CACDTKYWEKRPPTDKLIF.

This clone was detected a few times. At one end, the junction sequence differs from germline, possibly due to a read error. Other DNA sequences in this sample translate to the same CDR3. The chain has TRDV1 and TRDJ1; the D gene is possibly TRDD2 (6 bases). The germline gives CDR1 TSWWSYY, CDR2 QGS. CDR3 length: 21 amino acids. CDR3 DNA: TGTGCTCTCGGGGAACTCCCTCCGGCCTTCCCCCCTAGGGGGGACACCGATAAACTCATCTTT. Amino acids: CALGELPPAFPPRGDTDKLIF.

This sequence joins TRDV1 and TRDJ1; D unclear. The CDR3 sequence is 20 residues long. Trimming left V 2 bases short and J 0 bases short, with 25 bases between. Germline assignment: CDR1 TSWWSYY and CDR2 QGS. The CDR3 sequence: CALGESPYPATPPYTDKLIF. Written as DNA, the CDR3 is TGTGCTCTTGGGGAAAGCCCCTATCCGGCAACCCCACCTTACACCGATAAACTCATCTTT.

This clone was recorded a few times. This same CDR3 is encoded by further DNA sequences in the sample. The chain links TRDV2 to TRDJ3; D is unresolved. The CDR3 has 18 amino acids. The germline V and J ends were trimmed by 0 bases and 0 bases, with 11 bases remaining between them. In germline, CDR1 is GEAIGNYY, CDR2 EKD. The DNA for the CDR3 is TGTGCCTGTGACACCGGAGGGTACGGCTCCTGGGACACCCGACAGATGTTTTTC. Translated, it gives CACDTGGYGSWDTRQMFF.

The V and J genes are TRDV1 and TRDJ1; 13 nucleotides match TRDD3. The J gene, missing from TCRdb, was assigned here through DNA to germline matching. The CDR3 contains 22 residues. Germline V gives CDR1 TSWWSYY, CDR2 QGS. V gave up 2 bases and J gave up 0 bases; unmatched junction bases: 18. The DNA of the CDR3 is TGTGCTCTTGGGGAAAAAAGTATAAAACCAATACTGGGGGATACGTACACCGATAAACTCATCTTT. Translating it yields CALGEKSIKPILGDTYTDKLIF.

As to this clone: A much larger clonotype is one base distant, so this may be a read error. The chain joins TRDV2 to TRDJ1, with 10 nucleotides matching TRDD3. The J gene, left out of TCRdb, was set here by checking the DNA against germline. This CDR3 is built from 19 residues. V shed 3 bases and J 3 bases; nucleotides not matched to a gene: 18. Germline V gives CDR1 GEAIGNYY, CDR2 EKD. CDR3 protein: CACDAIIGTGGSIADKLIF. CDR3 sequence (DNA): TGTGCCTGTGACGCCATTATAGGTACTGGGGGATCGATAGCCGATAAACTCATCTTT.

This clone has only a few counts. This chain uses TRDV1 with TRDJ1; 12 bases are shared with TRDD3. Trimming took 0 bases from V and 0 from J; bases not matched to a gene: 20. Per germline, CDR1 TSWWSYY and CDR2 QGS. The CDR3 contains 23 residues. In DNA, the CDR3 is TGTGCTCTTGGGGAACTAGCCCTACTCCCGCAGTACTGGGGGATACAATACACCGATAAACTCATCTTT. Translation: CALGELALLPQYWGIQYTDKLIF.

V usage is TRDV2 and J usage is TRDJ3; the match to TRDD3 covers 12 bases. Trimming at V came to 3 bases and at J to 0 bases, leaving 14 bases not matched to a gene. The CDR3 sequence is 22 residues long. The germline V gene encodes CDR1 GEAIGNYY and CDR2 EKD. Here the CDR3 DNA reads TGTGCCTGTGACCCAATTCTGGGGGATACGTGGAGGAGCTCCTGGGACACCCGACAGATGTTTTTC. Translated, it gives CACDPILGDTWRSSWDTRQMFF.

This clone was counted a few times. The chain links TRDV3 to TRDJ1; no clear D. The CDR3 is 16 amino acids. Germline CDR1 TVYSNPD, CDR2 GDNSRS (reference sequence). V shed 5 bases and J shed 0 bases, with 22 bases lying between them. The CDR3 region is CALHRPGRPYTDKLIF. CDR3 DNA sequence: TGTGCCCTCCACCGTCCGGGCCGGCCGTACACCGATAAACTCATCTTT.

Turning to this clone: A much larger clone differs by one base, so this may be a read error. The called J gene is TRDJ3, whereas the V gene has no call; the tabulated D call, TRDD3, remains unverified against the DNA. The CDR3 length is 20 residues. CDR3 sequence reads: CACDTVLGDTRTWDTRQMFF. The CDR3 DNA reads as TGTGCCTGTGACACCGTGCTGGGGGATACGCGAACCTGGGACACCCGACAGATGTTTTTC.

The rearrangement uses TRDV1 and TRDJ1; a possible D gene is TRDD3 (7 bases). The CDR3 totals 22 residues. Germline assignment: CDR1 TSWWSYY and CDR2 QGS. V lost 5 bases and J 0 bases, leaving 34 bases between the germline ends. In DNA, the CDR3 is TGTGCTCTTGGGCCTTATAGGCCTTCCCGTACTGGGGACTCCCGGTACACCGATAAACTCATCTTT. Protein sequence: CALGPYRPSRTGDSRYTDKLIF.

This clone counts as medium-sized (0.01 to 0.1%). V and J are TRDV1 and TRDJ1; perhaps TRDD2 as D (5 bases). Looked up from germline, CDR1 is TSWWSYY and CDR2 is QGS. The CDR3 length is 18 residues. The V end lost 7 bases, the J end lost 0 bases, and 24 bases lay between the germline ends. The DNA for the CDR3 is TGTGCTCTTGACCTTGGGCTCGGGCCTACCTCTTACACCGATAAACTCATCTTT. Its translation is CALDLGLGPTSYTDKLIF.

The sample holds a few counts of this clone. The V gene is TRDV1, the J gene TRDJ1; 11 positions match TRDD3. V trimming: 4 bases; J trimming: 0 bases; junction bases outside the gene matches: 25. This CDR3 region has 23 residues. Germline V lookup: CDR1 TSWWSYY, CDR2 QGS. The CDR3 region has the DNA TGTGCTCTTGGGGCCCCTTCCTACGATGGTGGGGGATACGCCCGACCTTACACCGATAAACTCATCTTT. Its protein is CALGAPSYDGGGYARPYTDKLIF.

Within the sample, this clone is medium-sized. This sequence joins TRAV29/DV5 and TRDJ1, with 12 bases identical to TRDD3. Trimming took 1 base from V and 11 from J; bases not matched to a gene: 15. There are 16 residues in the CDR3. The V gene's germline CDR1 is NSMFDY and CDR2 ISSIKDK. The CDR3 loop reads CAASTSFLLGDTQLIF. The CDR3 nucleotides are TGTGCAGCAAGCACATCCTTCCTACTGGGGGATACACAGCTCATCTTT.

On this clone itself: Other DNA sequences in this specimen translate into the identical CDR3. The chain carries TRDV1 and TRDJ1; D might be TRDD3 (6 bases). The J gene is not listed in TCRdb, so it was assigned here from a DNA match to germline. This CDR3 spans 19 amino acids. Per germline, CDR1 TSWWSYY and CDR2 QGS. V lost 1 base to trimming and J lost 2 bases, with 23 bases between them. CDR3 loop: CALGERSRTWGTGTDKLIF. The CDR3 nucleotides are TGTGCTCTTGGGGAACGTTCTAGGACCTGGGGAACTGGTACCGATAAACTCATCTTT.

A remark on this clone: The junction shows a germline mismatch at one end, possibly a read error. The V and J genes are TRDV2 and TRDJ3, with 11 bases fitting TRDD3. No J segment appears in TCRdb, so it was assigned here by matching the sequence to germline. Germline V lookup: CDR1 GEAIGNYY, CDR2 EKD. The CDR3 runs to 20 residues. In nucleotides, the CDR3 is TGTGCCTGTGACAGGTCTGGGGGATACTGGAGCTCCTGGGACGCCCGACAGATGTTTTTC. As protein: CACDRSGGYWSSWDARQMFF.

The chain combines TRDV3 with TRDJ1, with 12 bases aligning to TRDD3. There are 15 residues in the CDR3. Per germline, CDR1 TVYSNPD and CDR2 GDNSRS (reference sequence). V dropped 4 bases and J dropped 0; count of bases not matched to a gene: 6. Here the CDR3 DNA reads TGTGCCTCGTACTGGGGGATACCGAACACCGATAAACTCATCTTT. It is translated as CASYWGIPNTDKLIF.

The rearrangement joins TRDV1 to TRDJ1; TRDD3 aligns across 11 bases. CDR1 is TSWWSYY and CDR2 is QGS in the germline V gene. V was pared by 8 bases and J by 3 bases, with 20 bases of the junction left unmatched. The CDR3 sequence is 19 residues long. The CDR3, as DNA: TGTGCTCTTTCCACGGGATTCCTACTGGGGGATAAAAATCCCGATAAACTCATCTTT. This gives the protein CALSTGFLLGDKNPDKLIF.

This clone has just a few counts. The TCRdb protein, from a much larger clone, departs from this DNA's translation at residue 12, likely by read error; the protein shown derives from the DNA. V is TRDV3 and J is TRDJ2, with D possibly being TRDD3 (5 bases). Trimming took 2 bases from V and 7 from J, leaving 26 bases between them. CDR1 TVYSNPD and CDR2 GDNSRS come from the germline V gene (reference sequence). This CDR3 is built from 17 residues. CDR3 sequence reads: CAFQGKAGIPNKAQLFF. The CDR3 coding sequence is TGTGCCTTTCAGGGGAAGGCAGGGATCCCCAATAAAGCACAACTCTTCTTT.

V is TRDV3 and J is TRDJ1, with 7 positions matching TRDD3. V lost 1 base to trimming and J lost 4 bases; unmatched junction nucleotides: 3. The CDR3 is made up of 12 amino acids. CDR1 and CDR2 (germline): TVYSNPD, GDNSRS (reference sequence). CDR3 sequence: CAFTGGFDKLIF. The DNA of the CDR3 is TGTGCCTTTACTGGGGGTTTCGATAAACTCATCTTT. Based on the CDR3 plus reference TRDV3 and TRDJ1, the full variable domain is CDKVTQSSPDQTVASGSEVVLLCTYDTVYSNPDLFWYRIRPDYSFQFVFYGDNSRSEGADFTQGRFSVKHILTQKAFHLVISPVRTEDSATYYCAFTGGFDKLIFGKGTRVTVEP.

This clone is labeled medium-sized (0.01 to 0.1%). The chain combines TRDV2 with TRDJ3, with TRDD3 as a possible D gene (5 bases). This CDR3 comprises 17 residues. Germline V gene lookup returns CDR1 GEAIGNYY and CDR2 EKD. The V gene lost 0 bases and the J gene lost 0 bases, with 8 bases spanning the gap. As DNA, the CDR3 is TGTGCCTGTGACACCTGGGGCCGCTCCTGGGACACCCGACAGATGTTTTTC. Its translation: CACDTWGRSWDTRQMFF.

The rearrangement links TRDV1 to TRDJ1; 10 nucleotides agree with TRDD3. Germline values: CDR1 TSWWSYY, CDR2 QGS. Trimming cost V 1 base and J 4 bases; bases outside gene matches: 6. The CDR3 is made up of 16 amino acids. The CDR3 region is CALGEHGGYLFDKLIF. CDR3 sequence (DNA): TGTGCTCTTGGGGAACATGGGGGATACCTCTTCGATAAACTCATCTTT.

This clone has only a few counts. The chain joins TRDV2 to TRDJ3; 9 bases map to TRDD3. Germline CDR1 is GEAIGNYY and CDR2 is EKD. The trim removed 0 bases at V and 0 bases at J, leaving 5 bases unmatched. CDR3 length: 19 amino acids. The CDR3 loop is CACDTFTGGISWDTRQMFF. As DNA, the CDR3 is TGTGCCTGTGACACCTTCACTGGGGGAATCTCCTGGGACACCCGACAGATGTTTTTC.

This chain joins TRDV1 and TRDJ1; D gene ambiguous. The CDR3 contains 19 residues. Germline V gene sequence: CDR1 TSWWSYY, CDR2 QGS. Trimming removed 0 bases from V and 0 bases from J, with 20 bases in between. The CDR3, as DNA: TGTGCTCTTGGGGAACTCCCCCCCGTAAATGTTCCAGACACCGATAAACTCATCTTT. Encoded protein: CALGELPPVNVPDTDKLIF.

Comment on this clone: This may be a read error, as it is one base from a much larger clone. The sample holds other DNA sequences that translate to the same CDR3. The chain uses TRDV2 and TRDJ3; TRDD3 matches 12 bases. The CDR3 spans 20 residues. CDR1 and CDR2 from the germline V gene are GEAIGNYY and EKD. The chain's CDR3 is CACDTVLGDTGSWDTRQMFF. CDR3 bases: TGTGCCTGTGACACCGTACTGGGGGATACAGGCTCCTGGGACACCCGACAGATGTTCTTC.

A few counts support this clone. A much larger clone differs from this one at a single base, so this may be a read error. The chain links TRDV2 to TRDJ3, with 9 bases that match TRDD3. This CDR3 has 18 amino acids. Germline assignment: CDR1 GEAIGNYY and CDR2 EKD. The CDR3 region is CARDTYWGSSWDTRQMFF. The CDR3 nucleotides are TGTGCCCGTGACACCTACTGGGGGAGCTCCTGGGACACCCGACAGATGTTTTTC.